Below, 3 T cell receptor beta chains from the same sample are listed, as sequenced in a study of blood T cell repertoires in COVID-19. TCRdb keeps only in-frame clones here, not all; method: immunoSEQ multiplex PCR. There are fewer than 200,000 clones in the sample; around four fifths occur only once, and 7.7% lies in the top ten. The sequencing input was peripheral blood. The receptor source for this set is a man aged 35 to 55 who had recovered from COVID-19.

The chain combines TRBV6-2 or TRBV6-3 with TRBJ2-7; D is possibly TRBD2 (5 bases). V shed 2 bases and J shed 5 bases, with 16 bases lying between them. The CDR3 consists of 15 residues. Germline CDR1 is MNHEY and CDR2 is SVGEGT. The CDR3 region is CASSYGEQTGHEQYF. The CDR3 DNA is TGTGCCAGCAGTTACGGGGAGCAGACGGGCCACGAGCAGTACTTC.

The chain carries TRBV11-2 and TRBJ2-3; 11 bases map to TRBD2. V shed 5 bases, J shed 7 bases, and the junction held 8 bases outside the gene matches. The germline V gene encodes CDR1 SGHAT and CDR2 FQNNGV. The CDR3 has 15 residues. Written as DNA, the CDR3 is TGTGCCAGCAGCCCGAGACTAGCGGGGACCAATACGCAGTATTTT. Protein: CASSPRLAGTNTQYF.

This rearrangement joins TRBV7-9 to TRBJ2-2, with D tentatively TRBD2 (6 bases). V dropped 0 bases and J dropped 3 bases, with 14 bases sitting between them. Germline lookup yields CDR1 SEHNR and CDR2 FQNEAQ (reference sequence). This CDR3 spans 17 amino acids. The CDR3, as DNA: TGTGCCAGCAGCTTAGCTACTAGCAGGCAGTACACCGGGGAGCTGTTTTTT. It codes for CASSLATSRQYTGELFF.